Presented here are 18 T cell receptor beta chains from one specimen sequenced in a study of regulatory T cells in long-lasting Graves disease. TCR beta libraries were built with iRepertoire HTBI primers and Arm-PCR of CDR3 regions. Each CDR3 protein is one row after TCRdb ran MiXCR on the multiplex PCR reads. Of fewer than 650,000 distinct CDR3 sequences in the sample, 16% were seen once. The time point here: newly diagnosed GD, antithyroid drugs for less than 3 months. PBMC-derived RNA was used for the TCR library. The sample also formed part of further work on T cells in Graves' hyperthyroidism and ophthalmopathy.

Sequencing was performed on peripheral blood mononuclear cells (PBMCs), taken at new diagnosis, from a patient treated with antithyroid drugs. Source of these receptors: a woman in her 30s with Graves disease.

This clonotype was recorded a few times. Because the CDR3's place on the DNA is in doubt, the DNA is left out and the CDR3 is given as listed by TCRdb. The CDR3 loop reads CASSDLIWEQYFGPGQPQHF. The chain links TRBV28 to TRBJ1-5; the table's D call, TRBD1, was not checked against the DNA. CDR1 and CDR2 (germline): MDHEN, SYDVKM. The CDR3 is 20 amino acids in total, end residues counted.

Only a few counts were recorded for this clonotype. The chain links TRBV27 to TRBJ2-7, with 9 bases matching TRBD2. Germline trimming cut 1 base from V and 4 bases from J; bases unmatched to any gene: 5. CDR1 and CDR2 (germline): MNHEY, SMNVEV (reference sequence). The CDR3 runs to 15 residues. This CDR3 reads CASSLLAGEGYEQYF. The CDR3 region has the DNA TGTGCCAGCAGTTTATTAGCGGGAGAAGGGTACGAGCAGTACTTC.

In this sample, this clonotype turned up a few times. The chain recombines TRBV6-5 with TRBJ2-7; 7 bases align to TRBD2. CDR3 length: 16 amino acids. The V gene end was trimmed by 1 base and the J gene end by 2 bases; junction bases not matched to a gene: 8. Germline lookup yields CDR1 MNHEY and CDR2 SVGAGI. CDR3 sequence reads: CASSYFSGGSTYEQYF. For the CDR3, the DNA is TGTGCCAGCAGTTACTTTTCGGGGGGATCGACCTACGAGCAGTACTTC.

V and J are TRBV12-3 or TRBV12-4 and TRBJ2-6; D not resolved. With 6 bases removed from V and 0 bases from J, the gap between germline ends came to 24 bases. This CDR3 spans 20 amino acids. Here the CDR3 reads CASSQGFDGFLTSGANVLTF. CDR3 bases: TGTGCCAGCAGCCAAGGGTTTGATGGCTTTCTCACCTCTGGGGCCAACGTCCTGACTTTC.

This clonotype turned up a few times. The genes are TRBV18 and TRBJ2-3; weak D call: TRBD1 (5 bases). The DNA end favors TRBJ2-5, so the J call may be wrong. Germline CDR1 KGHSH, CDR2 LQKENI. CDR3 length equals 12 residues. The chain's CDR3 is CASSPQGRTQYF. CDR3 nucleotides: TGTGCCAGCTCACCTCAGGGAAGGACCCAGTACTTC.

This clonotype was recorded at least ten times. The chain is built from TRBV12-3 or TRBV12-4 and TRBJ2-5; D possibly corresponds to TRBD2 (5 bases). The CDR3 is 15 amino acids. V lost 2 bases and J lost 3, with 13 bases in between. CDR3 DNA sequence: TGTGCCAGCAGTTTACTACGGGATCGAGAAGAGACCCAGTACTTC. Its protein product is CASSLLRDREETQYF.

This clonotype was observed at least ten times. The V gene is TRBV28, the J gene TRBJ1-1; tentatively, D is TRBD1 (6 bases). The CDR3 spans 17 residues. The V and J ends lost 8 bases and 5 bases respectively, with 27 bases between them. Germline CDR1 MDHEN, CDR2 SYDVKM. The CDR3 region is CASVPVTYGGRGTEAFF. CDR3 DNA: TGTGCCAGCGTACCAGTTACCTACGGGGGCCGGGGGACTGAAGCTTTCTTT.

The chain employs TRBV28 and TRBJ1-5, with D unclear. Trimming left V 3 bases short and J 0 bases short, with 12 bases between. CDR1 is MDHEN and CDR2 is SYDVKM in the germline V gene. The CDR3 totals 16 residues. CDR3 sequence: CASSLPGIYSNQPQHF. For the CDR3, the DNA is TGTGCCAGCAGTTTGCCCGGCATCTATAGCAATCAGCCCCAGCATTTT.

There are many counts of this clonotype. This chain uses TRBV5-1 with TRBJ1-1; D is perhaps TRBD1 (5 bases). CDR1 is SGHRS, CDR2 YFSETQ, per germline. This CDR3 is 14 amino acids long. Between the trimmed V and J ends, which lost 2 bases and 3 bases, there was a span of 11 bases. CDR3 DNA sequence: TGCGCCAGCAGCTTTGGGGGGATTTACACTGAAGCTTTCTTT. It encodes CASSFGGIYTEAFF. Complete variable domain (other parts from reference TRBV5-1 and TRBJ1-1): KAGVTQTPRYLIKTRGQQVTLSCSPISGHRSVSWYQQTPGQGLQFLFEYFSETQRNKGNFPGRFSGRQFSNSRSEMNVSTLELGDSALYLCASSFGGIYTEAFFGQGTRLTVV.

This clonotype was observed a handful of times. The chain joins TRBV7-9 to TRBJ2-6, with TRBD1 identical over 7 bases. The V gene end was trimmed by 5 bases and the J gene end by 0 bases; junction bases not matched to a gene: 7. CDR1 SEHNR and CDR2 FQNEAQ come from the germline V gene (reference sequence). The CDR3 loop spans 17 amino acids. The CDR3 loop reads CASSPRTGPSGANVLTF. In DNA, the CDR3 is TGTGCCAGCAGCCCCCGGACAGGACCCTCTGGGGCCAACGTCCTGACTTTC.

This clonotype was observed a handful of times. CDR3 in amino acids: CASSLYREYNTEAFF. The CDR3, as DNA: TGTGCCAGCAGCTTATACAGGGAGTATAACACTGAAGCTTTCTTT. The V call is TRBV7-3, the J call TRBJ1-1, with a tentative D call TRBD1 (6 bases). The CDR3 has 15 amino acids. CDR1 and CDR2 from the germline V gene are SGHTA and FQGTGA. V was shortened by 2 bases and J by 2 bases, with 12 bases between the two germline ends.

As concerns this clonotype: Germline and junction disagree at one end, which may indicate a read error. The V gene is TRBV7-9, the J gene TRBJ2-2; TRBD2 aligns across 8 bases. CDR1 and CDR2 from the germline V gene are SEHNR and FQNEAQ (reference sequence). The CDR3 totals 16 residues. CDR3 residues: CASSLGYAREVGELFF. The CDR3 DNA follows: TGTGCCAGCAGCTTAGGATATGCGCGGGAGGTCGGGGAGCTGTTCTTT.

This chain links TRBV7-3 with TRBJ2-3, with a weak D call TRBD1 (6 bases). V lost 5 bases and J 2 bases, leaving 14 bases between the germline ends. This CDR3 contains 15 residues. Germline CDR1 reads SGHTA; CDR2 reads FQGTGA. CDR3 sequence: CASSRDRITTDTQYF. The CDR3 coding sequence is TGTGCCAGCAGCCGCGACAGGATTACCACAGATACGCAGTATTTT. Full variable domain (rest looked up from reference TRBV7-3 and TRBJ2-3): GAGVSQTPSNKVTEKGKYVELRCDPISGHTALYWYRQSLGQGPEFLIYFQGTGAADDSGLPNDRFFAVRPEGSVSTLKIQRTERGDSAVYLCASSRDRITTDTQYFGPGTRLTVL.

This clonotype was counted between two and nine times. This chain connects TRBV24-1 to TRBJ2-1; TRBD1 matches at 10 bases. CDR3 length: 16 residues. The ends lost 3 bases at V and 5 bases at J; junction bases unmatched: 6. CDR1 is KGHDR and CDR2 is SFDVKD in the germline V gene. The CDR3 sequence is CATSDRGQGRHNEQFF. CDR3 in DNA: TGTGCCACCAGTGATAGGGGACAGGGGAGACACAATGAGCAGTTCTTC.

This clonotype occurred many times. The chain carries TRBV7-3 and TRBJ2-1; D gene ambiguous. Germline assignment: CDR1 SGHTA and CDR2 FQGTGA. V was pared by 5 bases and J by 6 bases, with 17 bases between. This CDR3 contains 15 residues. The CDR3 DNA reads TGTGCCAGCAGCATAGGATCCAATTCGGGCAATGAGCAGTTCTTC. Translated: CASSIGSNSGNEQFF.

Many counts were recorded for this clonotype. The J gene is TRBJ2-7, the V gene TRBV28, with D perhaps TRBD1 (6 bases). Germline assignment: CDR1 MDHEN and CDR2 SYDVKM. The germline V and J ends were trimmed by 1 base and 1 base, with 11 bases remaining between them. This CDR3 is built from 15 residues. CDR3 DNA: TGTGCCAGCAGTTTATCCCAGGGGCCATCCTACGAGCAGTACTTC. Translating gives CASSLSQGPSYEQYF.

This clonotype has at least ten counts. CDR3 protein: CSARGQGDKRIQYF. CDR3 DNA: TGCAGTGCTAGAGGACAGGGCGATAAACGCATTCAGTACTTC. The chain uses TRBV20-1 and TRBJ2-4; 7 positions match TRBD1. This CDR3 has 14 residues. Germline V gene sequence: CDR1 DFQATT, CDR2 SNEGSKA (reference sequence). The V gene end was trimmed by 1 base and the J gene end by 9 bases; junction bases not matched to a gene: 9.

CDR3 bases: TGCGCCAGCAGTGAATTGGGGGAGCTGTTTTTT. Translation gives CASSELGELFF. The V gene is TRBV10-2, the J gene TRBJ2-2; D gene ambiguous. This CDR3 contains 11 residues. The germline CDR1 and CDR2 sequences are WSHSY and SAAADI. The V and J ends lost 3 bases and 8 bases respectively, with 4 bases between them.